Below are 25 T cell receptor beta chains sequenced from a single sample in a study of T cell changes during pregnancy in multiple sclerosis. Sequencing was performed with immunoSEQ multiplex PCR; in TCRdb, only in-frame clones are kept and a portion is missing. In the table there are approximately 52,000 clones, around 92% of which are singletons. The sequencing used CD4+ T cells from peripheral blood mononuclear cells, collected in the third trimester of pregnancy. The receptors here all came from a female donor with multiple sclerosis, enrolled in a pregnancy study.

CDR3: CASSPGGGGGELFF. As DNA, the CDR3 is TGTGCCAGCAGCCCCGGAGGAGGAGGAGGGGAGCTGTTTTTT. The chain has TRBV7-8 and TRBJ2-2; tentative D call: TRBD2 (5 bases). The CDR3 length is 14 residues. Germline V lookup: CDR1 SGHVS, CDR2 FQNEAQ. V gave up 5 bases and J gave up 8 bases, with 15 bases separating them.

J is TRBJ2-3 and V is TRBV5-1, with 7 bases fitting TRBD2. Germline assignment: CDR1 SGHRS and CDR2 YFSETQ. CDR3 length: 16 residues. V shed 4 bases and J 4 bases; nucleotides not matched to a gene: 12. The CDR3 sequence is CASSPGLGPIPDTQYF. The CDR3 DNA is TGCGCCAGCAGCCCCGGACTAGGCCCTATCCCAGATACGCAGTATTTT.

The V gene is TRBV19, the J gene TRBJ1-5; no clear D gene. Germline CDR1 LNHDA, CDR2 SQIVND (reference sequence). This CDR3 comprises 15 residues. V lost 0 bases to trimming and J lost 1 base, with 7 bases between them. This CDR3 is CASSIDRVSNQPQHF. The CDR3 DNA reads TGTGCCAGTAGTATAGATCGAGTGAGCAATCAGCCCCAGCATTTT.

The chain links TRBV7-8 to TRBJ2-7; D is possibly TRBD2 (5 bases). The CDR3 covers 13 residues. The germline gives CDR1 SGHVS, CDR2 FQNEAQ. V gave up 2 bases and J gave up 4 bases, with 9 bases separating them. CDR3 protein: CASSLSSWYEQYF. The CDR3 DNA sequence: TGTGCCAGCAGCTTATCTAGCTGGTACGAGCAGTACTTC.

This chain uses TRBV6-5 with TRBJ2-7, with TRBD1 matching 9 bases. Germline lookup yields CDR1 MNHEY and CDR2 SVGAGI. V shed 2 bases, J shed 5 bases, and the junction held 7 bases outside the gene matches. CDR3 size: 15 residues. The CDR3 sequence: CASSYLGTGINEQYF. Written as DNA, the CDR3 is TGTGCCAGCAGTTACCTCGGGACAGGGATCAACGAGCAGTACTTC.

The chain employs TRBV2 and TRBJ1-2; the D gene is possibly TRBD1 (6 bases). There are 13 residues in the CDR3. Per the germline V gene, CDR1 is SNHLY and CDR2 is FYNNEI. The V gene lost 4 bases and the J gene lost 5 bases, with 11 bases spanning the gap. Here the CDR3 reads CASSGFRGYGYTF. The CDR3 bases are TGTGCCAGCAGTGGTTTCAGGGGTTATGGCTACACCTTC.

The chain couples TRBV6-1 to TRBJ1-1; D possibly corresponds to TRBD1 (6 bases). The germline V gene has CDR1 MNHNS and CDR2 SASEGT. Between the trimmed V and J ends, which lost 4 bases and 6 bases, there was a span of 12 bases. The CDR3 contains 13 residues. The CDR3 DNA reads TGTGCCAGCAGTGGAGAACGGACAGCTGAAGCTTTCTTT. This encodes CASSGERTAEAFF.

The rearrangement uses TRBV19 and TRBJ1-5; D not resolved. V lost 6 bases and J 2 bases, leaving 14 bases between the germline ends. The CDR3 is made up of 15 amino acids. The V gene's germline CDR1 is LNHDA and CDR2 SQIVND (reference sequence). This CDR3 reads CASRPLESGNQPQHF. CDR3 nucleotide sequence: TGTGCCAGTAGGCCTCTGGAGTCGGGCAATCAGCCCCAGCATTTT.

The chain has TRBV10-3 and TRBJ2-6; the D gene is possibly TRBD1 (5 bases). Germline V gene lookup returns CDR1 ENHRY and CDR2 SYGVKD. The CDR3 sequence is 19 residues long. The germline V and J ends were trimmed by 1 base and 4 bases, with 20 bases remaining between them. The CDR3, as DNA: TGTGCCATCAGTGAGTTTCAGGGCAAGGCGGCGGACGGGGCCAACGTCCTGACTTTC. Its protein is CAISEFQGKAADGANVLTF.

This clone was seen more than once but under ten times. V and J are TRBV16 and TRBJ1-2; 7 nucleotides align to TRBD1. The V and J ends lost 0 bases and 8 bases, in that order; junction bases with no gene match: 6. The CDR3 totals 14 residues. From germline, CDR1 is KGHSY and CDR2 FQNENV. CDR3 nucleotides: TGTGCCAGCAGCCAATCGAAGGGGGCCGGCGGCTACACCTTC. Translated: CASSQSKGAGGYTF.

This sequence joins TRBV5-1 and TRBJ2-1; D might be TRBD2 (5 bases). With 0 bases removed from V and 4 bases from J, the gap between germline ends came to 11 bases. This CDR3 is 15 amino acids long. The V gene's germline CDR1 is SGHRS and CDR2 YFSETQ. The CDR3 loop is CASSLAGSYYNEQFF. The CDR3, as DNA: TGCGCCAGCAGCTTGGCGGGGTCGTATTACAATGAGCAGTTCTTC.

CDR3 amino acids: CASSPGALVNTEAFF. DNA for the CDR3: TGTGCCAGCAGCCCCGGTGCTCTCGTGAACACTGAAGCTTTCTTT. The chain combines TRBV11-2 with TRBJ1-1; D is uncertain. The germline CDR1 and CDR2 sequences are SGHAT and FQNNGV. The V and J ends lost 5 bases and 0 bases respectively, with 13 bases between them. The CDR3 is 15 residues long.

V is TRBV4-1 and J is TRBJ1-2, with TRBD1 as a possible D gene (5 bases). The V gene's germline CDR1 is MGHRA and CDR2 YSYEKL. V gave up 6 bases and J gave up 5 bases, with 25 bases separating them. The CDR3 consists of 17 residues. The CDR3 nucleotides are TGCGCCAGCAGGCCGACGCTGTCACAACAGGTCGGGTATGGCTACACCTTC. Translation gives CASRPTLSQQVGYGYTF.

The chain recombines TRBV7-3 with TRBJ1-1, with 8 nucleotides matching TRBD1. Per germline, CDR1 SGHTA and CDR2 FQGTGA. The CDR3 is made up of 14 amino acids. V lost 3 bases, J lost 1 base, and 1 base stayed unmatched. The CDR3 DNA reads TGTGCCAGCAGCTTTACAGGGGGGAACACTGAAGCTTTCTTT. The encoded protein is CASSFTGGNTEAFF. The full variable domain, in which reference TRBV7-3 and TRBJ1-1 provide the parts outside the CDR3, is GAGVSQTPSNKVTEKGKYVELRCDPISGHTALYWYRQSLGQGPEFLIYFQGTGAADDSGLPNDRFFAVRPEGSVSTLKIQRTERGDSAVYLCASSFTGGNTEAFFGQGTRLTVV.

This chain connects TRBV6-5 to TRBJ1-2; 11 bases are a match to TRBD1. V lost 4 bases to trimming and J lost 5 bases; unmatched junction nucleotides: 6. This CDR3 region has 15 residues. In germline, CDR1 is MNHEY, CDR2 SVGAGI. Here the CDR3 reads CASSSPGQGGYGYTF. The CDR3 coding sequence is TGTGCCAGCAGTTCTCCGGGACAGGGGGGTTATGGCTACACCTTC.

V and J are TRBV18 and TRBJ1-1; D is uncertain. The CDR3 length is 14 residues. Germline loops: CDR1 KGHSH, CDR2 LQKENI. Deletions cut 6 bases from V and 5 bases from J, with 16 bases between. CDR3 DNA sequence: TGTGCCAGCTCCGCTATCTCATCCGCGACTGAAGCTTTCTTT. This translates into CASSAISSATEAFF.

The sample holds one count of this clone. The genes are TRBV9 and TRBJ1-2; D is possibly TRBD1 (5 bases). Germline V gene data show CDR1 as SGDLS and CDR2 as YYNGEE. V was clipped by 0 bases and J by 4 bases, with 13 bases between them. The length of the CDR3 is 15 residues. The chain's CDR3 is CASSVAAQVPYGYTF. In nucleotides, the CDR3 is TGTGCCAGCAGCGTAGCCGCACAGGTCCCCTATGGCTACACCTTC.

This clone was found once. V and J are TRBV6-1 and TRBJ1-3, with D hard to call. This CDR3 region has 12 residues. V was trimmed by 4 bases and J by 8 bases, leaving 9 bases between them. Germline V gene data show CDR1 as MNHNS and CDR2 as SASEGT. CDR3 coding DNA: TGTGCCAGCAGTGGATATCCGGACACCATATATTTT. It translates to CASSGYPDTIYF.

CDR3: CAWRVTYNEQFF. The CDR3 region has the DNA TGTGCCTGGAGGGTTACATACAATGAGCAGTTCTTC. This chain connects TRBV30 to TRBJ2-1; D not resolved. CDR3 length: 12 amino acids. V lost 3 bases and J lost 4, with 7 bases in between. Germline V gene sequence: CDR1 GTSNPN, CDR2 SVGIG (reference sequence).

The chain recombines TRBV9 with TRBJ2-5, with D uncertain. This CDR3 region has 14 residues. Germline lookup yields CDR1 SGDLS and CDR2 YYNGEE. Trimming shortened V by 1 base and J by 1 base, and 8 bases separated the two germline ends. The CDR3 loop reads CASSVSPVQETQYF. CDR3 in DNA: TGTGCCAGCAGCGTATCACCGGTCCAAGAGACCCAGTACTTC.

DNA for the CDR3: TGTGCCAGCACCTTCCCAGGGGCCGCCTACGAGCAGTACTTC. This codes for CASTFPGAAYEQYF. The chain joins TRBV28 to TRBJ2-7; D is possibly TRBD1 (6 bases). Per the germline V gene, CDR1 is MDHEN and CDR2 is SYDVKM. V was clipped by 7 bases and J by 2 bases, with 15 bases between them. This CDR3 spans 14 amino acids. The full variable domain, with the rest looked up from reference TRBV28 and TRBJ2-7, is DVKVTQSSRYLVKRTGEKVFLECVQDMDHENMFWYRQDPGLGLRLIYFSYDVKMKEKGDIPEGYSVSREKKERFSLILESASTNQTSMYLCASTFPGAAYEQYFGPGTRLTVT.

V usage is TRBV4-2 and J usage is TRBJ1-1, with D possibly TRBD1 on 5 matching bases. CDR3 length: 13 amino acids. Trimming pared 3 bases from V and 6 bases from J, leaving 11 bases between. In germline, CDR1 is LGHNA, CDR2 YNFKEQ. CDR3 loop: CASSHRGWAEAFF. The CDR3 nucleotides are TGTGCCAGCAGCCATCGGGGGTGGGCTGAAGCTTTCTTT.

This sequence joins TRBV6-6 and TRBJ1-1, with TRBD1 matching over 9 bases. This CDR3 has 16 amino acids. From germline, CDR1 is MNHNY and CDR2 SVGAGI (reference sequence). The trim removed 4 bases at V and 1 base at J, leaving 7 bases unmatched. The CDR3 sequence: CASSSRTGAENTEAFF. The CDR3 coding sequence is TGTGCCAGCAGTTCCAGGACAGGGGCCGAGAACACTGAAGCTTTCTTT.

This clone was counted a single time. The chain carries TRBV11-2 and TRBJ1-2; 8 nucleotides agree with TRBD1. J gave up 2 bases and V 5 bases, and 10 bases lay outside the gene matches. CDR3 length: 16 amino acids. Germline CDR1 SGHAT, CDR2 FQNNGV. For the CDR3, the DNA is TGTGCCAGCAGCACTGCTTCCGGGACAGGAAACTATGGCTACACCTTC. Protein sequence: CASSTASGTGNYGYTF. Full variable domain (rest looked up from reference TRBV11-2 and TRBJ1-2): EAGVAQSPRYKIIEKRQSVAFWCNPISGHATLYWYQQILGQGPKLLIQFQNNGVVDDSQLPKDRFSAERLKGVDSTLKIQPAKLEDSAVYLCASSTASGTGNYGYTFGSGTRLTVV.

V usage is TRBV29-1 and J usage is TRBJ1-1; the D gene is possibly TRBD1 (6 bases). CDR1 is SQVTM, CDR2 ANQGSEA, per germline. The CDR3 sequence is 16 residues long. The V end lost 6 bases, the J end lost 3 bases, and 23 bases lay between the germline ends. The CDR3 DNA is TGCAGCGTGTGGGGTCTGGGGGCGCTAAGAGACACTGAAGCTTTCTTT. Protein sequence: CSVWGLGALRDTEAFF.